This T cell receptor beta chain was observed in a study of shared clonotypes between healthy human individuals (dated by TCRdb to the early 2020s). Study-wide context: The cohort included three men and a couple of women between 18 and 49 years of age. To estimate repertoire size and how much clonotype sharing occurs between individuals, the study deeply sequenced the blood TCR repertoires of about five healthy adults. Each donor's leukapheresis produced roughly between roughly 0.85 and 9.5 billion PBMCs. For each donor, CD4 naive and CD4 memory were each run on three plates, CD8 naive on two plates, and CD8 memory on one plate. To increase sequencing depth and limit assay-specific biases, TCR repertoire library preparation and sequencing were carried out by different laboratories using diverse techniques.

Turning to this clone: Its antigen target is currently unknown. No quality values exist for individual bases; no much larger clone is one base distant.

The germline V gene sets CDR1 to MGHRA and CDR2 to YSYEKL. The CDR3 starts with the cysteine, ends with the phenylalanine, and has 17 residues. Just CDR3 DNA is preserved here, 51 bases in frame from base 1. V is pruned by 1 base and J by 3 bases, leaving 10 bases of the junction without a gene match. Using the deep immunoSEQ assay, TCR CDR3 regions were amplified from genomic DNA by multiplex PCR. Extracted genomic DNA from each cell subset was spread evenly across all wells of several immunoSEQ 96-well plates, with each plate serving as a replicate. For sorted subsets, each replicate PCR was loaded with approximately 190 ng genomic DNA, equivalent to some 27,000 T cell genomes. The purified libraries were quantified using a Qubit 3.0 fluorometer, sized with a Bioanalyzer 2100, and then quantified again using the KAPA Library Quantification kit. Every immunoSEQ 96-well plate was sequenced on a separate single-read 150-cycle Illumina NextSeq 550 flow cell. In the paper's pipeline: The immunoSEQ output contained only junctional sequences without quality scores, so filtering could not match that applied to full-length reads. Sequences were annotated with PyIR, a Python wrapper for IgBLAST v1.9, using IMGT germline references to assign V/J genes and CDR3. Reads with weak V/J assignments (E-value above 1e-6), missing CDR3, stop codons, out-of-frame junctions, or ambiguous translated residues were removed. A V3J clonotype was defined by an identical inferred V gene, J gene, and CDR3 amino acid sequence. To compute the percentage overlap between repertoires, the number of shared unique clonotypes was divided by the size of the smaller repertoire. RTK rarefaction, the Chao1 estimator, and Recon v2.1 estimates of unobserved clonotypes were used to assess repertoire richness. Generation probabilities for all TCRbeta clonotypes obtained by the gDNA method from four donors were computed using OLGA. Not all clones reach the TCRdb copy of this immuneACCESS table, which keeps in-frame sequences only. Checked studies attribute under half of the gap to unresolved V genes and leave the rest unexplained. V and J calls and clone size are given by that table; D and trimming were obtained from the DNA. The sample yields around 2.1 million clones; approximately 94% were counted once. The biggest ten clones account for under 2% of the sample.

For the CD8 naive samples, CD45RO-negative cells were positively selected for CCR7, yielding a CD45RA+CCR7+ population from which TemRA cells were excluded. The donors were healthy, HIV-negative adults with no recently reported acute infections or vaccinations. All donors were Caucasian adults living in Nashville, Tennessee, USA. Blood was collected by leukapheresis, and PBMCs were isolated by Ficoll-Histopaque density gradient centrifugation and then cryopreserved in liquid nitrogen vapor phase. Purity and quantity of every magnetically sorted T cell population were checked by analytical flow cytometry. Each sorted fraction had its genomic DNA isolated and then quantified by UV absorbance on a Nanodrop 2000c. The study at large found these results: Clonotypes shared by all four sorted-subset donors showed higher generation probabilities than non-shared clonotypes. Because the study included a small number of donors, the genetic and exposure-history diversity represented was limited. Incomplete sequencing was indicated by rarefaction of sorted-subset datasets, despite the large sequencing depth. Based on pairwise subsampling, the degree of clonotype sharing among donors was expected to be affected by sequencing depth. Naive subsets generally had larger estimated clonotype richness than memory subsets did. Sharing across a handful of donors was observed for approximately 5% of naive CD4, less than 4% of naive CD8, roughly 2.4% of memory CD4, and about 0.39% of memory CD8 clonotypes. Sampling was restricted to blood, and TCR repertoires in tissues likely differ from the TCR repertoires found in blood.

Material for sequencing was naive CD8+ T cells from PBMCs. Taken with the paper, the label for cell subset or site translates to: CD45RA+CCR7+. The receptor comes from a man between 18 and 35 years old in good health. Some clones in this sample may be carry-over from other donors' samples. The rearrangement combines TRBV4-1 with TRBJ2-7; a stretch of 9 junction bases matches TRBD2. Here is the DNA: TGCGCCAGCAGCCAAGTTATTCCGCGGGAGGGCTTCTACGAGCAGTACTTC. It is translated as CASSQVIPREGFYEQYF.